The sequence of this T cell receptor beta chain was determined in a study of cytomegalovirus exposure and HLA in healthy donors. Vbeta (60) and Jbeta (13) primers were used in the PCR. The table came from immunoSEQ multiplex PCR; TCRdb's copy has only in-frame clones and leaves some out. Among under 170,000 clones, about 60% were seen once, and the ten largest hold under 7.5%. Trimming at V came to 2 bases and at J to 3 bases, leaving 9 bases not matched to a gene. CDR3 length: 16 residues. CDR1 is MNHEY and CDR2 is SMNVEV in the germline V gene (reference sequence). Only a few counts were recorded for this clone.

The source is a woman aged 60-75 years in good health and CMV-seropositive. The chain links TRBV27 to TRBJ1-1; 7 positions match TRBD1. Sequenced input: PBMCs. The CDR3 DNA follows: TGTGCCAGCAGTTTACTAGGACAGGAGGGGTACACTGAAGCTTTCTTT. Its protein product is CASSLLGQEGYTEAFF.